The table lists the clone carrying this TCR beta chain with many counts. Its matching antigen is unknown. This beta chain is an unintended read in a library built for alpha chains; its size means little. The sample belongs to a study of spatial heterogeneity in lung cancer. Study summary: Alpha-chain detections were consistently fewer than beta-chain detections among the sequences. Study findings and constraints: Tracking of tumor mutation counts was seen in expanded intratumoral alpha and beta TCR counts.

All TCR cDNA molecules were individually tagged with a unique molecular identifier. MiXCR, applied by TCRdb to the 5' RACE reads, yields one record per CDR3 protein. This table holds some 15,000 distinct CDR3 sequences, about 4.4% found once. V lost 6 bases and J lost 5; bases outside the gene matches: 10. Germline-derived CDR1 and CDR2 are MNHEY and SVGEGT. The CDR3 totals 15 residues. As for time point: sample taken at primary tumor resection. The cohort: roughly 72 early-stage, untreated non-small cell lung cancer patients. Unsorted whole RNA samples from tumor, nontumor lung or frozen PBMC were sequenced.

The specimen comprised lung tumor tissue, sampled at surgery. The sequence was obtained from a female donor with early-stage non-small cell lung cancer. The V gene is TRBV6-2 or TRBV6-3, the J gene TRBJ1-5, with TRBD1 identical over 7 bases. CDR3 nucleotide sequence: TGTGCCAGCAGCCCCGATAATACAGGGGATCAGCCCCAGCATTTT. Translating gives CASSPDNTGDQPQHF.